These T cell receptor beta chains were read from a single sample in a study of breast tumors, draining lymph nodes, adjacent tissues. TCRdb processed the multiplex PCR reads anew with MiXCR; each CDR3 protein has one entry. The table includes more than 50,000 distinct CDR3 sequences, approximately 45% detected once. The sequenced material came from breast tumor tissue. These receptors were collected from a female donor with breast cancer. Some clones in this sample may be carry-over from other donors' samples. The CDR3 runs from the conserved cysteine through the conserved F or W. Fields, in order: CDR3 length, clone size, V gene, D gene, J gene, CDR3 protein, CDR3 DNA. D genes are given only for firm matches. Size is omitted from some rows. Given values are once, few, many or a class for expanded clones.

>17|-|TRBV7-9|-|TRBJ2-3
CASSLESPGLEPDTQYF
TGTGCCAGCAGCTTAGAATCCCCGGGACTCGAACCAGATACGCAGTATTTT
>16|-|TRBV5-6|TRBD1|TRBJ2-1
CASRNFRDRGSNEQFF
TGTGCCAGCAGAAACTTCCGGGACAGGGGATCAAATGAGCAGTTCTTC
>13|many|TRBV6-6|-|TRBJ1-2
CASSHPEGRGYTF
TGTGCCAGCAGTCACCCGGAGGGCCGGGGCTACACCTTC
>16|-|TRBV11-3|-|TRBJ2-7
CASSTRADRKNYEQYF
TGTGCCAGCAGCACCCGGGCAGATAGAAAAAACTACGAGCAGTACTTC
>15|many|TRBV18|-|TRBJ1-4
CASSPSGLLAEKLFF
TGTGCCAGCTCACCGTCAGGGCTACTAGCTGAAAAACTGTTTTTT
>16|many|TRBV6-5|-|TRBJ1-4
CASSYRGTTRHEKLFF
TGTGCCAGCAGTTACCGAGGGACCACTAGACACGAAAAACTGTTTTTT
>14|medium-sized|TRBV2|-|TRBJ1-5
CASRERTVNQPQHF
TGTGCCAGCAGGGAAAGGACGGTAAATCAGCCCCAGCATTTT
>14|few|TRBV12-3/TRBV12-4|-|TRBJ1-1
CASSLRTANTEAFF
TGTGCCAGCAGTTTAAGGACGGCGAACACTGAAGCTTTCTTT
>14|-|TRBV2|-|TRBJ1-6
CASMGLSTNSPLHF
TGTGCCAGCATGGGACTATCCACAAATTCACCCCTCCACTTT
>15|-|TRBV7-9|TRBD1|TRBJ1-2
CASSLRRTGMNGYPF
TGTGCCAGCAGCTTACGCCGGACAGGGATGAATGGCTACCCCTTC
>14|many|TRBV14|-|TRBJ2-1
CASSQISLYNEQFF
TGTGCCAGCAGCCAAATCAGCCTCTACAATGAGCAGTTCTTC
>14|few|TRBV11-3|-|TRBJ1-1
CASSSGRRNTEAFF
TGTGCCAGCAGCTCGGGACGCCGGAACACTGAAGCTTTCTTT
>19|few|TRBV6-1|TRBD2|TRBJ2-1
CASSDRGLAGPSSYNEQFF
TGTGCCAGCAGTGACCGGGGACTAGCGGGTCCTAGCTCCTACAATGAGCAGTTCTTC
>16|-|TRBV7-2|-|TRBJ1-6
CASSLAEGNYNSPLHF
TGTGCCAGCAGCTTAGCGGAGGGTAACTATAATTCACCCCTCCACTTT
>18|-|TRBV7-2|TRBD2|TRBJ2-5
CACRSGTRRTMSRETQYF
TGTGCCTGTCGATCCGGGACTAGACGTACAATGAGCAGGGAGACCCAGTACTTC
>16|many|TRBV11-3|-|TRBJ2-7
CASSSQTALSSYEQYF
TGTGCCAGCAGCTCACAAACAGCTTTGAGCTCCTACGAGCAGTACTTC
>18|-|TRBV5-6|-|TRBJ2-2
CASGSRAAYEQYFGELFF
-
>15|many|TRBV28|-|TRBJ1-5
CAVEGPIHSNQPQHF
TGTGCCGTAGAGGGCCCGATTCATAGCAATCAGCCCCAGCATTTT
>15|many|TRBV6-5|TRBD1|TRBJ2-7
CASSHGGTGPFEQYF
TGTGCCAGCAGTCACGGCGGGACAGGGCCCTTTGAGCAGTACTTC
>16|few|TRBV6-5|-|TRBJ2-4
CASSGGTLLAKNIQYF
TGTGCCAGCTCTGGCGGGACACTCCTAGCCAAAAACATTCAGTACTTC
>13|few|TRBV25-1|-|TRBJ2-7
CASSARGRDEQYF
TGTGCCAGCAGTGCTAGGGGACGGGACGAGCAGTACTTC
>13|-|TRBV2|TRBD1|TRBJ2-1
CASSDRGRNEQFF
TGTGCCAGCAGTGACAGGGGGCGCAATGAGCAGTTCTTC
>15|many|TRBV7-3|-|TRBJ2-3
CASSSTLSARDTQYF
TGTGCCAGCAGCTCAACCCTATCAGCCAGAGATACGCAGTATTTT